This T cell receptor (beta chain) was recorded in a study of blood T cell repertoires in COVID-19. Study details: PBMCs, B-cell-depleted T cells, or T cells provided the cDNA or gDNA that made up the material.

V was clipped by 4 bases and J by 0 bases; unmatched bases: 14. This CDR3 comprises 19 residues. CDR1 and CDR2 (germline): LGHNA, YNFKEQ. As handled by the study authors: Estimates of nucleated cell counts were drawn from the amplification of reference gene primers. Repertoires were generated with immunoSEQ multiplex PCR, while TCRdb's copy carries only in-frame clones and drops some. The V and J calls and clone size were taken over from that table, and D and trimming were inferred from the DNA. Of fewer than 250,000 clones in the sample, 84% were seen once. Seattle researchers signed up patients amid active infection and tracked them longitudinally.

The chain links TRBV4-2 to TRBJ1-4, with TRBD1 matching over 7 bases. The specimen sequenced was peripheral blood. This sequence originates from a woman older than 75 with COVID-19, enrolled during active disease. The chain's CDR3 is CASSREGGGSSTTNEKLFF. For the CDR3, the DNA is TGTGCCAGCAGCCGGGAAGGGGGCGGATCATCCACAACTAATGAAAAACTGTTTTTT.